These 9 T cell receptor beta chains came from one sample sequenced in a study of control samples from healthy donors and cancer patients (dated by TCRdb to 2020 to 2022). Preparation of the library involved the immunoSEQ multiplex PCR assay. Sourced from immuneACCESS, this table was stored by TCRdb with only in-frame sequences that have V and J called. A share of the clones is absent; for the studies checked, an unresolved V gene accounts for under half, and the remainder has no known explanation. The sample table contains 63,000 or so clones; only one count was recorded for roughly nine tenths of them. The ten most abundant clones make up around 5.1% of the sample. The sample was PBMCs. These receptors originate from a man aged 55 to 70 with colorectal cancer.

V and J are TRBV28 and TRBJ2-7; TRBD1 matches at 9 bases. Germline V gene data show CDR1 as MDHEN and CDR2 as SYDVKM. Trimming took 5 bases from V and 4 from J; bases not matched to a gene: 3. The CDR3 has 13 amino acids. The CDR3 DNA sequence: TGTGCCAGCAGTACAGGGGGCAGGTACGAGCAGTACTTC. Translating it yields CASSTGGRYEQYF.

The V gene is TRBV6-5, the J gene TRBJ2-7; 7 bases fit TRBD1. V lost 6 bases, J lost 0 bases, and 2 bases stayed unmatched. Germline loops: CDR1 MNHEY, CDR2 SVGAGI. The CDR3 contains 13 residues. In DNA, the CDR3 is TGTGCCAGCAGGAGGGACAGCTCCTACGAGCAGTACTTC. Its translation: CASRRDSSYEQYF.

The gene calls are TRBV28 and TRBJ1-2; TRBD1 matches at 8 bases. This CDR3 spans 15 amino acids. The V gene end was trimmed by 11 bases and the J gene end by 8 bases; junction bases not matched to a gene: 19. Germline V gene sequence: CDR1 MDHEN, CDR2 SYDVKM. The CDR3: CAGRPDRVGASGYTF. In nucleotides, the CDR3 is TGTGCCGGGCGCCCGGACAGGGTTGGAGCATCGGGCTACACCTTC.

The chain is built from TRBV28 and TRBJ1-3; D is unclear. The CDR3 spans 14 residues. Deletions cut 3 bases from V and 4 bases from J, with 10 bases between. Germline CDR1 and CDR2: MDHEN and SYDVKM. The CDR3 coding sequence is TGTGCCAGCAGTTTTCAGGTTACGGGAAACACCATATATTTT. Amino acid sequence: CASSFQVTGNTIYF.

The chain employs TRBV4-1 and TRBJ2-3; TRBD2 matches 7 bases. The J segment lost 3 bases and the V segment lost 4 bases, leaving 10 bases of the junction unmatched. Germline CDR1 MGHRA, CDR2 YSYEKL. CDR3 size: 16 residues. The CDR3 bases are TGCGCCAGCAGCCCCGGACTAGATTTTTCTACAGATACGCAGTATTTT. It specifies CASSPGLDFSTDTQYF.

The gene calls are TRBV28 and TRBJ1-1; TRBD1 matches 8 bases. The germline V gene has CDR1 MDHEN and CDR2 SYDVKM. The CDR3 spans 15 residues. The V and J ends lost 4 bases and 3 bases, in that order; junction bases with no gene match: 7. The CDR3 protein is CASSSGGAGYTEAFF. Written as DNA, the CDR3 is TGTGCCAGCAGTTCAGGGGGCGCGGGGTACACTGAAGCTTTCTTT.

The chain joins TRBV18 to TRBJ1-1; TRBD1 agrees at 10 bases. Trimming took 4 bases from V and 0 from J; bases not matched to a gene: 5. There are 16 residues in the CDR3. The germline V gene encodes CDR1 KGHSH and CDR2 LQKENI. In nucleotides, the CDR3 is TGTGCCAGCTCACATACGGGGACAGGGGTGAACACTGAAGCTTTCTTT. Protein product: CASSHTGTGVNTEAFF.

This chain joins TRBV7-3 and TRBJ2-2; 8 bases line up with TRBD1. V trimming: 2 bases; J trimming: 9 bases; junction bases outside the gene matches: 8. CDR3 size: 15 residues. Germline-derived CDR1 and CDR2 are SGHTA and FQGTGA. The CDR3, as DNA: TGTGCCAGCAGCTTAGGACGGACAGGGTTCCGGGAGCTGTTTTTT. Amino acid sequence: CASSLGRTGFRELFF. Full variable domain (outside the CDR3, taken from reference TRBV7-3 and TRBJ2-2): GAGVSQTPSNKVTEKGKYVELRCDPISGHTALYWYRQSLGQGPEFLIYFQGTGAADDSGLPNDRFFAVRPEGSVSTLKIQRTERGDSAVYLCASSLGRTGFRELFFGEGSRLTVL.

V gene TRBV19 combines with J gene TRBJ2-3; the match to TRBD2 covers 8 bases. V dropped 5 bases and J dropped 1; count of bases not matched to a gene: 2. The CDR3 covers 14 residues. Germline CDR1 is LNHDA and CDR2 is SQIVND (reference sequence). CDR3 sequence: CASSWRGGTDTQYF. As DNA, the CDR3 is TGTGCCAGTAGTTGGCGGGGGGGCACAGATACGCAGTATTTT.